Listed here are 16 T cell receptor beta chains from one sample, sequenced in a study of blood T cell repertoires in COVID-19. Assay used: immunoSEQ multiplex PCR; TCRdb lists only in-frame clones, some missing. This table holds almost 350,000 clones, over 85% found once. The sequencing input was peripheral blood. The origin of the receptors is a woman aged 60-70 years with COVID-19, enrolled during active disease.

The chain carries TRBV6-5 and TRBJ1-1; 7 positions match TRBD1. Germline V gene sequence: CDR1 MNHEY, CDR2 SVGAGI. CDR3 length: 13 amino acids. Germline trimming cut 6 bases from V and 7 bases from J; bases unmatched to any gene: 8. CDR3 loop: CASRITGAGEAFF. DNA of the CDR3: TGTGCCAGCAGAATAACAGGGGCTGGTGAAGCTTTCTTT.

The chain recombines TRBV30 with TRBJ1-5, with D tentatively TRBD1 (5 bases). Germline V gene data show CDR1 as GTSNPN and CDR2 as SVGIG (reference sequence). The ends were cut back, 5 bases at V and 9 bases at J, with 14 bases in the middle. The CDR3 sequence is 12 residues long. The CDR3 spells CAWAGGLGPQHF. The CDR3 nucleotides are TGTGCCTGGGCCGGGGGGTTAGGGCCCCAGCATTTT. The full variable domain, rest sourced from reference TRBV30 and TRBJ1-5, is SQTIHQWPATLVQPVGSPLSLECTVEGTSNPNLYWYRQAAGRGLQLLFYSVGIGQISSEVPQNLSASRPQDRQFILSSKKLLLSDSGFYLCAWAGGLGPQHFGDGTRLSIL.

The chain recombines TRBV18 with TRBJ1-4; 7 bases map to TRBD1. Germline V CDR1 and CDR2: KGHSH, LQKENI. The CDR3 is 18 amino acids. V lost 6 bases to trimming and J lost 0 bases; unmatched junction nucleotides: 13. The CDR3 reads CASSRDSKLTSTNEKLFF. The CDR3 bases are TGTGCCAGCTCGCGGGACAGTAAACTAACATCAACTAATGAAAAACTGTTTTTT.

The chain's CDR3 is CASSIASQGNYEQYF. The DNA for the CDR3 is TGTGCCAGTAGTATAGCCTCACAGGGGAACTACGAGCAGTACTTC. The chain links TRBV19 to TRBJ2-7, with 7 positions matching TRBD1. V dropped 1 base and J dropped 3; count of bases not matched to a gene: 6. The V gene's germline CDR1 is LNHDA and CDR2 SQIVND (reference sequence). The CDR3 is 15 residues long.

The chain employs TRBV19 and TRBJ2-7; 10 bases are shared with TRBD1. The CDR3 consists of 16 residues. J lost 3 bases, V lost 4 bases, and 9 bases had no gene match. Germline V gene data show CDR1 as LNHDA and CDR2 as SQIVND (reference sequence). The CDR3 loop reads CASSNPAGQGYYEQYF. CDR3 in DNA: TGTGCCAGTAGTAACCCCGCGGGACAGGGGTACTACGAGCAGTACTTC.

CDR3 sequence (DNA): TGTGCCAGCAGCACCCGAGGGGACAGGGCTACAGATACGCAGTATTTT. Translation: CASSTRGDRATDTQYF. The chain couples TRBV9 to TRBJ2-3, with TRBD1 matching over 9 bases. Germline V gene lookup returns CDR1 SGDLS and CDR2 YYNGEE. The CDR3 extends over 16 amino acids. The J segment lost 3 bases and the V segment lost 4 bases, leaving 9 bases of the junction unmatched.

This clone was detected only once. This chain uses TRBV5-1 with TRBJ1-1; D is possibly TRBD1 (5 bases). The V gene lost 0 bases and the J gene lost 6 bases, with 9 bases spanning the gap. The CDR3 covers 13 residues. Germline V gives CDR1 SGHRS, CDR2 YFSETQ. The CDR3, as DNA: TGCGCCAGCAGCTTGGTCCAGGGCCCTGAAGCTTTCTTT. Translating gives CASSLVQGPEAFF. Together with reference TRBV5-1 and TRBJ1-1, the CDR3 gives the full variable domain: KAGVTQTPRYLIKTRGQQVTLSCSPISGHRSVSWYQQTPGQGLQFLFEYFSETQRNKGNFPGRFSGRQFSNSRSEMNVSTLELGDSALYLCASSLVQGPEAFFGQGTRLTVV.

J is TRBJ2-1 and V is TRBV10-1; tentatively, D is TRBD2 (5 bases). The V end lost 3 bases, the J end lost 5 bases, and 8 bases lay between the germline ends. The germline V gene encodes CDR1 WNHNN and CDR2 SYGVQD (reference sequence). This CDR3 region has 13 residues. Written as DNA, the CDR3 is TGCGCCAGCAGTGACCAACTAGACAATGAGCAGTTCTTC. It is translated as CASSDQLDNEQFF.

The rearrangement links TRBV6-1 to TRBJ2-3; 8 nucleotides line up with TRBD2. V trimming: 2 bases; J trimming: 10 bases; junction bases outside the gene matches: 2. The CDR3 sequence is 12 residues long. CDR1 is MNHNS, CDR2 SASEGT, per germline. This CDR3 is CASSEFGGAQYF. The DNA for the CDR3 is TGTGCCAGCAGTGAATTCGGGGGGGCGCAGTATTTT.

This clone was seen only once. The chain links TRBV20-1 to TRBJ2-7; 9 positions agree with TRBD1. CDR1 is DFQATT and CDR2 is SNEGSKA in the germline V gene (reference sequence). The CDR3 consists of 11 residues. The ends lost 7 bases at V and 3 bases at J; junction bases unmatched: 1. The CDR3 coding sequence is TGCAGTGGACAGGGGGGCTACGAGCAGTACTTC. Residues: CSGQGGYEQYF.

The chain carries TRBV28 and TRBJ1-3; possible D gene TRBD1, 5 bases. The CDR3 is made up of 11 amino acids. V was pared by 5 bases and J by 8 bases, with 7 bases between. CDR1 is MDHEN, CDR2 SYDVKM, per germline. The CDR3 nucleotides are TGTGCCAGCAGTGACAGTTACACCATATATTTT. This gives the protein CASSDSYTIYF. Full variable domain (missing parts from reference TRBV28 and TRBJ1-3): DVKVTQSSRYLVKRTGEKVFLECVQDMDHENMFWYRQDPGLGLRLIYFSYDVKMKEKGDIPEGYSVSREKKERFSLILESASTNQTSMYLCASSDSYTIYFGEGSWLTVV.

The V call is TRBV11-3, the J call TRBJ1-2; weak D call: TRBD1 (5 bases). This CDR3 contains 11 residues. Germline V gene data show CDR1 as SGHNT and CDR2 as YENEEA. V shed 7 bases and J shed 8 bases, with 11 bases lying between them. The CDR3 DNA follows: TGTGCCAGCAACATGACAGAAGGCTACACCTTC. This gives the protein CASNMTEGYTF.

Concerning this clone itself: This sample also contains other DNA sequences that code for the same CDR3. In DNA, the CDR3 is TGTGCCAGCAGTTTGCGGGGGAACTATGGCTACACCTTC. Translation: CASSLRGNYGYTF. The rearrangement links TRBV27 to TRBJ1-2; tentative D call: TRBD1 (5 bases). CDR1 and CDR2 from the germline V gene are MNHEY and SMNVEV (reference sequence). This CDR3 region has 13 residues. V gave up 3 bases and J gave up 2 bases, with 7 bases separating them.

This clone has just one count. The rearrangement uses TRBV12-3 or TRBV12-4 and TRBJ2-1, with TRBD1 identical over 7 bases. V shed 8 bases and J 2 bases; nucleotides not matched to a gene: 3. The CDR3 is 13 amino acids. CDR3 sequence: CASRDSPYNEQFF. As DNA, the CDR3 is TGTGCCAGCCGGGACAGTCCCTACAATGAGCAGTTCTTC.

V and J are TRBV7-3 and TRBJ1-1, with TRBD1 as a possible D gene (5 bases). Germline V gene lookup returns CDR1 SGHTA and CDR2 FQGTGA. CDR3 length: 13 residues. Trimming shortened V by 5 bases and J by 1 base, and 8 bases separated the two germline ends. CDR3: CASSKTANTEAFF. The CDR3, as DNA: TGTGCCAGCAGCAAGACAGCGAACACTGAAGCTTTCTTT. The full variable domain, rest sourced from reference TRBV7-3 and TRBJ1-1, is GAGVSQTPSNKVTEKGKYVELRCDPISGHTALYWYRQSLGQGPEFLIYFQGTGAADDSGLPNDRFFAVRPEGSVSTLKIQRTERGDSAVYLCASSKTANTEAFFGQGTRLTVV.

This clone was seen only once. The chain is built from TRBV18 and TRBJ1-1, with D tentatively TRBD1 (5 bases). The germline V gene encodes CDR1 KGHSH and CDR2 LQKENI. Trimming pared 3 bases from V and 1 base from J, leaving 12 bases between. The length of the CDR3 is 15 residues. The CDR3 region has the DNA TGTGCCAGCTCACCGCCAACAGGCGAGAACACTGAAGCTTTCTTT. Amino acids: CASSPPTGENTEAFF.